The clone carrying this T cell receptor beta chain was observed a handful of times. Antigen: not known. This entry belongs to a study of cytomegalovirus exposure and HLA in healthy donors. Regarding the study as a whole: Researchers had no immune exposure information except CMV serostatus available. The authors later linked a missense DCLRE1C variant to TCR beta V- and J-gene trimming.

Primers: 60 Vbeta forward and 13 Jbeta reverse. Profiling relied on immunoSEQ multiplex PCR, and the TCRdb table lists in-frame clones only, not all of them. The sample has 170,000 or so clones, about 73% seen once. Deletions cut 3 bases from V and 7 bases from J, with 20 bases between. This CDR3 is built from 15 residues. CDR1 SGDLS and CDR2 YYNGEE come from the germline V gene. This receptor was taken from a woman between 45 and 60 years old in good health and CMV-seropositive. The sequencing sample was made of PBMCs. The chain carries TRBV9 and TRBJ2-7; D possibly corresponds to TRBD2 (6 bases). The CDR3 sequence is CASSGSTGSAGEQYF. CDR3 in DNA: TGTGCCAGCAGCGGGTCTACGGGATCGGCGGGGGAGCAGTACTTC. Using reference TRBV9 and TRBJ2-7 for the parts outside the CDR3, the full variable domain is DSGVTQTPKHLITATGQRVTLRCSPRSGDLSVYWYQQSLDQGLQFLIQYYNGEERAKGNILERFSAQQFPDLHSELNLSSLELGDSALYFCASSGSTGSAGEQYFGPGTRLTVT.